The T cell receptor (beta chain) described here comes from a study of human T cells and chemical hapten exposure. Study summary: DPC at 2% was the sensitizing agent, placed on roughly 2 cm by roughly 2 cm of upper inner arm skin. From small differences in pooled library volume came most of the variation in per-sample TCR yields. Study results and limitations: Relative to controls, expanded TCRs formed significantly more large CDR3 similarity clusters.

The table lists this clonotype with a few counts. The antigen is undetermined. The sample's time point: patch test 1, 2 weeks after DPC sensitization. The treatment here: therapeutic diphenylcyclopropenone sensitization with weekly scalp DPC. Germline loops: CDR1 DFQATT, CDR2 SNEGSKA (reference sequence). The germline V and J ends were trimmed by 3 bases and 0 bases, with 6 bases remaining between them. The CDR3 sequence is 13 residues long. Each CDR3 protein gets one entry after TCRdb re-called the RACE reads with MiXCR. The repertoire holds roughly 70,000 distinct CDR3 sequences, around 10% seen once, with approximately 3% in the top ten.

This sequence originates from a woman between 35 and 50 years old with alopecia areata. Some clones in this sample may be carry-over from other donors' samples. J is TRBJ2-1 and V is TRBV20-1; D gene ambiguous. The sample was whole blood, taken in connection with sensitization to the hapten diphenylcyclopropenone (DPC). The CDR3 DNA reads TGCAGTGCTAGCTATGGCTCCTACAATGAGCAGTTCTTC. This translates into CSASYGSYNEQFF.